One sample yielded the 4 T cell receptor beta chains listed below, sequenced in a study of OX40 agonist ivuxolimab in advanced cancers. Some clones are missing from TCRdb's copy, which holds only in-frame ones; the method was immunoSEQ multiplex PCR. The data show roughly 60,000 clones, around four fifths seen once. The sample here was CD4+ or CD8+ T cells sorted from blood, taken in a trial of the OX40 agonist ivuxolimab. The origin of the receptors is an adult with an advanced solid tumor such as melanoma, head and neck, liver or kidney cancer.

The chain uses TRBV4-1 and TRBJ2-3, with D possibly TRBD1 on 6 matching bases. The CDR3 is made up of 16 amino acids. Per germline, CDR1 MGHRA and CDR2 YSYEKL. Between the trimmed V and J ends, which lost 3 bases and 6 bases, there was a span of 19 bases. The CDR3 DNA is TGCGCCAGCAGCCATCCAGCCAGGGGATTTGGGGATACGCAGTATTTT. It translates to CASSHPARGFGDTQYF.

This chain uses TRBV28 with TRBJ2-2; 8 positions agree with TRBD1. CDR3 size: 16 residues. V shed 7 bases, J shed 6 bases, and the junction held 13 bases outside the gene matches. The germline V gene has CDR1 MDHEN and CDR2 SYDVKM. This CDR3 is CASIETGQAIAGELFF. The CDR3 nucleotides are TGTGCCAGCATTGAGACGGGACAGGCCATCGCCGGGGAGCTGTTTTTT.

The rearrangement links TRBV20-1 to TRBJ1-1; D ambiguous. V was cut by 5 bases and J by 4 bases, with 5 bases left in between. The CDR3 is 10 amino acids. In germline, CDR1 is DFQATT, CDR2 SNEGSKA (reference sequence). The CDR3 bases are TGCAGTGCTCCTCGCACTGAAGCTTTCTTT. This encodes CSAPRTEAFF.

The V and J genes are TRBV5-1 and TRBJ1-4; no definite D call. CDR1 is SGHRS, CDR2 YFSETQ, per germline. V was shortened by 0 bases and J by 7 bases, with 7 bases between the two germline ends. This CDR3 has 13 residues. CDR3 DNA sequence: TGCGCCAGCAGCTTGGAGGGAATTGAAAAACTGTTTTTT. Translation gives CASSLEGIEKLFF.